The entry that follows covers one TCR beta chain sequence. This record belongs to a study of blood T cell repertoires in COVID-19. Study at large: COVID-19 samples, acute and convalescent, were from the United States, Italy and Spain. In each case, the material was cDNA or gDNA derived from T cells, B-cell-depleted T cells, or PBMCs.

Germline values: CDR1 SNHLY, CDR2 FYNNEI. Trimming cost V 0 bases and J 0 bases, with 17 bases left between them. The CDR3 length is 18 residues. As handled by the study authors: Reference gene primer amplification gave estimated nucleated cell counts. The table came from immunoSEQ multiplex PCR; TCRdb's copy has only in-frame clones and leaves some out. That table supplies the V and J calls and clone size; D and trimming were determined from the DNA. The sample carries about 24,000 clones, about 89% recorded once. The TCR originated in an older man with acute or convalescent COVID-19. Sequencing input: peripheral blood. The chain recombines TRBV2 with TRBJ1-1; the D gene is possibly TRBD1 (6 bases). The CDR3 coding sequence is TGTGCCAGCAGTGAAGCGGCCCTGTTCGACAGGATGAACACTGAAGCTTTCTTT. Its protein product is CASSEAALFDRMNTEAFF.